This TCR beta chain stems from a study of blood T cell repertoires in COVID-19. Background on the study: Acute and convalescent COVID-19 specimens originated in the United States, Italy and Spain. Nucleic acid was either cDNA or gDNA, and it came from T cells, B-cell-depleted T cells, or PBMCs.

Sequenced by immunoSEQ multiplex PCR; TCRdb stores in-frame clones only, minus some. The data hold about 120,000 clones, with 80% to 90% observed a single time. This CDR3 region has 15 residues. The germline gives CDR1 SGHRS, CDR2 YFSETQ. V was shortened by 1 base and J by 0 bases, with 9 bases between the two germline ends. The source of this sequence is a man in his 70s with active or convalescent COVID-19. The sequenced sample consisted of peripheral blood. The chain joins TRBV5-1 to TRBJ2-3; D unresolved. As DNA, the CDR3 is TGCGCCAGCAGCTTGTCCACATCTAGCACAGATACGCAGTATTTT. It is translated as CASSLSTSSTDTQYF.